A selection of T cell receptor beta chains follows, all from one sample in a study of T cell responses to AZD1222 COVID-19 vaccine. The table came from immunoSEQ multiplex PCR; TCRdb's copy has only in-frame clones and leaves some out. The sample holds some 80,000 clones, just over 90% seen once. The source was peripheral blood, collected 28 days after the second AZD1222 dose. Every receptor here comes from an adult who received the AZD1222 COVID-19 vaccine. Each CDR3 is given with its conserved first and last residue. Rows give clone size only sometimes, using once, few, many, or a class for an expanded clone.

NA TRBJ1-1 TRBV24-1 CATSDSQGRGTEAFF
NA TRBJ1-6 TRBV6-5 CASRTDWGGNSPLHF
NA TRBJ2-7 TRBV7-2 CASNIGGLLGEQYF
NA TRBJ1-2 TRBV24-1 CATSPSQGIYGYTF
NA TRBJ1-5 TRBV5-6 CASSLTGRSNQPQHF
NA TRBJ1-3 TRBV7-2 CASSSQGGNTIYF
NA TRBJ2-5 TRBV7-2 CASSLGDRGGETQYF
NA TRBJ2-4 TRBV5-1 CASSTGQKNIQYF
few TRBJ2-7 TRBV5-1 CASSFPGRPGLDEQYF
NA TRBJ2-7 TRBV29-1 CSVGDRSSYEQYF
NA TRBJ2-1 TRBV12-5 CASGLVFGSTYNEQFF
NA TRBJ2-7 TRBV10-3 CAISEGPRVAYEQYF
NA TRBJ2-6 TRBV4-1 CASSTPRGGSRSGANVLTF
NA TRBJ1-5 TRBV2 CASREYGNQPQHF
NA TRBJ1-2 TRBV6-5 CATRRGAEGGYGYTF
once TRBJ2-3 TRBV11-3 CASSFGDFFIPVTDTQYF
NA TRBJ2-1 TRBV12-3/TRBV12-4 CASSLTRYNEQFF
NA TRBJ2-5 TRBV6-2/TRBV6-3 CASTPRYQETQYF
few TRBJ1-5 TRBV7-2 CASSSAGISNQPQHF
few TRBJ1-1 TRBV6-5 CASSYSAGAAVAFF
NA TRBJ1-2 TRBV18 CASSTDVNYGYTF
NA TRBJ2-7 TRBV11-1 CASSPGGALYEQYF
NA TRBJ2-5 TRBV5-5 CASSLYGIQETQYF
NA TRBJ2-7 TRBV6-5 CAIKYSGTVAYEQYF
NA TRBJ1-1 TRBV5-1 CASSLQGELNTEAFF
NA TRBJ2-7 TRBV27 CASSWDRGSGEQYF
NA TRBJ1-5 TRBV27 CASSPAGTADQPQHF
NA TRBJ2-7 TRBV13 CASSSQTSGHYEQYF
once TRBJ2-4 TRBV18 CASSPLQLQGFAKNIQYF
NA TRBJ1-6 TRBV12-3/TRBV12-4 CASSPRANSPLHF
NA TRBJ1-6 TRBV6-1 CASSEWGVGQRSPLHF
NA TRBJ1-5 TRBV12-5 CASGSDRVNQPQHF
NA TRBJ2-1 TRBV18 CASSPRSGALSSYNEQFF
NA TRBJ1-3 TRBV23-1 CASSQSDSLSGNTIYF
NA TRBJ2-3 TRBV13 CASSLGRGAAGTDTQYF
NA TRBJ2-1 TRBV6-2/TRBV6-3 CASSYWTSGRAVSYNEQFF
NA TRBJ1-4 TRBV4-2 CASSSLKELGLFF
NA TRBJ1-1 TRBV19 CASSTGLEGTEAFF
NA TRBJ2-7 TRBV6-5 CASRKGGLSYEQYF
NA TRBJ1-6 TRBV6-1 CASSTGQANSPLHF
NA TRBJ2-2 TRBV7-5 CARSRDRYPNTGELFF
once TRBJ2-7 TRBV25-1 CASSLTSGSYEQYF
NA TRBJ1-6 TRBV10-3 CATTAGTGDSPLHF
NA TRBJ1-2 TRBV6-1 CASSDAYRRSGSIGDYGYTF
NA TRBJ1-1 TRBV6-1 CASSEQGELNTEAFF